This T cell receptor (beta chain) was documented in a study of T cells after yellow fever vaccination (dated by TCRdb to the late 2010s). Background on the whole study: The SMART-Seq v4 Ultra Low Input RNA kit was used to prepare libraries from fractions with low cell numbers. To track T-cell clones before and after primary and booster YFV17D yellow fever vaccination, bulk TCR alpha and beta repertoires were sequenced longitudinally. Two healthy male donors, one aged 18 to 30 and one aged 30 to 40 years, were included in the cohort. Bulk PBMC replicates and cell subsets were isolated from blood drawn at multiple timepoints before and after both primary and secondary immunization. Beyond this particular receptor, the publication reports: Because only a couple of donors were included in the study, the extent to which the findings can be generalized is limited. Computational filtering was required because FACS-sorted repertoires could contain abundant contaminating clonotypes from the bulk population. Most clones expanded after primary vaccination (around 97% of CD4 and roughly 90% of CD8) were re-detected after the booster, suggesting that broad memory maintenance occurred. Compared with the primary T-cell response, the secondary T-cell response was faster but weaker, reaching its peak on day 5 rather than on day 15. A small fraction of clonotypes showed up in both the CD4 and CD8 compartments, probably as a result of convergent recombination.

This clonotype has more than one count but fewer than ten. Its antigen has not been determined. Nothing much larger sits one base from this clone, and base qualities are not available. The germline V gene gives CDR1 as SGHNT and CDR2 as YENEEA. V gives up 0 bases and J gives up 5 bases, and the segment between their germline ends measures 10 bases. The CDR3 sequence holds 15 residues, the cysteine and phenylalanine included. The DNA shown is the 45-base CDR3, in frame from base 1. Sequencing relied on an Illumina NovaSeq 6000. TCR cDNA was synthesized by 5'RACE template switching, through which a universal primer site and unique molecular identifiers were introduced. Priming of cDNA synthesis was performed from both the TCR alpha and TCR beta constant segments. Libraries were amplified in two PCR steps, with sample barcodes and sequencing adapters added in the second step. Sequencing of the libraries was done on either Illumina HiSeq 2500 (2x100 bp) or NovaSeq (2x150 bp). The study's own analysis went as follows. Reads were demultiplexed and collapsed into UMI consensus sequences with MIGEC, and V(D)J alignment was performed with MiXCR. Vaccine-responding clonotypes were defined with edgeR using replicate PBMC samples, requiring FDR below 0.01 and a log2 fold change above 5 up to day 15. CD4 or CD8 identity was assigned to each bulk clonotype according to whether the clonotype was present at higher abundance in the sequenced CD4 repertoire or the sequenced CD8 repertoire. Through fastp at Q25 and MiXCR, TCRdb rebuilt clones from the public reads, retaining in-frame beta chains. Here each entry gathers all rows of one CDR3 protein and keeps the most common genes and DNA. The V and J calls were not made by the authors but by TCRdb's processing. For this sample there are about 300,000 distinct CDR3 sequences; 8.7% appear just once. The ten most abundant clones make up around 3.1% of the sample.

This specimen's treatment or condition label, interpreted: live attenuated yellow fever vaccine strain. A standard Ficoll-Paque protocol was used to isolate PBMCs from peripheral blood. CD4 and CD8 T-cell fractions were isolated with Dynabeads CD4 and CD8 positive selection kits. TriZol was used to extract RNA from bulk PBMCs, CD4 and CD8 fractions, and dextramer-positive and dextramer-negative fractions. The sequence links TRBV11-3 to TRBJ2-2; TRBD1 could be the D gene, as 5 bases match. Sequencing used CD4+ T cells sorted from PBMCs, obtained 5 days after the yellow fever booster vaccination. This clonotype originated in a man aged 18 to 30 who received the YFV17D yellow fever vaccine. The sequenced DNA is TGTGCCAGCAGCTTAGATCAAGGGGAAACCGGGGAGCTGTTTTTT. This sequence encodes CASSLDQGETGELFF.